One and the same sample provided the 23 T cell receptor beta chains below, sequenced in a study of cytomegalovirus exposure and HLA in healthy donors. Primers included in the PCR were 60 Vbeta and 13 Jbeta primers. The method was immunoSEQ multiplex PCR; TCRdb's version includes in-frame clones alone and lacks a portion of them. The sample consists of about 200,000 clones, about 77% of them appearing once. The sample consisted of PBMCs. Receptor source: a woman under 40 in good health and CMV-seronegative.

The chain employs TRBV12-5 and TRBJ1-1, with 7 bases lining up with TRBD1. J gave up 2 bases and V 6 bases, and 6 bases lay outside the gene matches. The CDR3 length is 14 residues. Per the germline V gene, CDR1 is LGHNT and CDR2 is FRNRAP. The CDR3 nucleotides read TGTGCTAGTGGGGCCGGGACAGTTAACACTGAAGCTTTCTTT. Protein sequence: CASGAGTVNTEAFF.

The chain couples TRBV19 to TRBJ2-1; 15 bases align to TRBD2. V gave up 8 bases and J gave up 6 bases; unmatched junction bases: 5. The CDR3 is made up of 15 amino acids. The germline V gene encodes CDR1 LNHDA and CDR2 SQIVND (reference sequence). CDR3 protein: CASGRTSGRANEQFF. The CDR3 DNA follows: TGTGCCAGTGGTCGGACTAGCGGGAGGGCCAATGAGCAGTTCTTC.

This rearrangement joins TRBV27 to TRBJ2-1, with TRBD2 identical over 8 bases. The CDR3 runs to 17 residues. V trimming: 0 bases; J trimming: 3 bases; junction bases outside the gene matches: 7. Germline lookup yields CDR1 MNHEY and CDR2 SMNVEV (reference sequence). The CDR3 protein is CASSLSGGTSVYNEQFF. Written as DNA, the CDR3 is TGTGCCAGCAGTTTATCGGGGGGGACTAGTGTCTACAATGAGCAGTTCTTC.

This clone was observed a handful of times. The chain carries TRBV6-1 and TRBJ2-1; 7 nucleotides line up with TRBD2. CDR1 is MNHNS, CDR2 SASEGT, per germline. The CDR3 extends over 13 amino acids. V lost 1 base and J lost 8; bases outside the gene matches: 2. CDR3 sequence: CASSEGTRYEQFF. The CDR3 region has the DNA TGTGCCAGCAGTGAAGGGACTAGATATGAGCAGTTCTTC.

The rearrangement joins TRBV18 to TRBJ1-2; D is possibly TRBD1 (6 bases). CDR3 length equals 12 residues. With 5 bases removed from V and 8 bases from J, the gap between germline ends came to 12 bases. CDR1 KGHSH and CDR2 LQKENI come from the germline V gene. The CDR3 loop reads CASSADRRGYTF. DNA for the CDR3: TGTGCCAGCTCAGCTGACAGGCGCGGCTACACCTTC.

This clone was counted a few times. The rearrangement joins TRBV18 to TRBJ1-5; weak D call: TRBD1 (6 bases). CDR1 KGHSH and CDR2 LQKENI come from the germline V gene. Deletions cut 1 base from V and 4 bases from J, with 11 bases between. CDR3 size: 15 residues. In nucleotides, the CDR3 is TGTGCCAGCTCACCACGGGACATGTCGAATCAGCCCCAGCATTTT. Protein product: CASSPRDMSNQPQHF.

The chain's CDR3 is CASSTRTGGFCEKLFF. In nucleotides, the CDR3 is TGTGCCAGCAGTACCAGGACAGGGGGGTTTTGTGAAAAACTGTTTTTT. This chain uses TRBV6-6 with TRBJ1-4; 10 positions match TRBD1. CDR3 length: 16 amino acids. Germline CDR1 reads MNHNY; CDR2 reads SVGAGI (reference sequence). After removal of 5 bases from V and 7 bases from J, the junction contained 10 bases not matched to a gene.

This chain links TRBV29-1 with TRBJ2-7, with 8 nucleotides matching TRBD1. Germline loops: CDR1 SQVTM, CDR2 ANQGSEA. The junction had 10 bases not matched to a gene; V was cut back by 6 bases and J by 0 bases. The CDR3 runs to 15 residues. CDR3 region: CSVVGEDRDSYEQYF. The CDR3 coding sequence is TGCAGCGTGGTGGGTGAGGACAGGGACTCCTACGAGCAGTACTTC.

The chain has TRBV7-2 and TRBJ2-7; D perhaps matches TRBD1 (6 bases). Per germline, CDR1 SGHTA and CDR2 FQGNSA. This CDR3 has 14 amino acids. Trimming removed 5 bases at V and 2 bases at J, with 13 bases between. As DNA, the CDR3 is TGTGCCAGCAGCGCGACAGGTTCTCCCTACGAGCAGTACTTC. Its protein is CASSATGSPYEQYF. Combining the CDR3 with reference TRBV7-2 and TRBJ2-7 gives the whole variable domain GAGVSQSPSNKVTEKGKDVELRCDPISGHTALYWYRQSLGQGLEFLIYFQGNSAPDKSGLPSDRFSAERTGGSVSTLTIQRTQQEDSAVYLCASSATGSPYEQYFGPGTRLTVT.

The chain joins TRBV29-1 to TRBJ2-7; 7 bases match TRBD1. The CDR3 has 12 residues. Germline loops: CDR1 SQVTM, CDR2 ANQGSEA. V lost 7 bases, J lost 3 bases, and 6 bases stayed unmatched. This chain's CDR3 is CSAGTEIYEQYF. The CDR3, as DNA: TGCAGCGCCGGGACAGAAATCTACGAGCAGTACTTC.

This rearrangement joins TRBV5-1 to TRBJ2-3; 9 positions match TRBD1. Germline V gene lookup returns CDR1 SGHRS and CDR2 YFSETQ. Trimming removed 4 bases from V and 3 bases from J; junction bases left unmatched: 3. This CDR3 contains 14 residues. The CDR3: CASSKDRGTDTQYF. The CDR3 DNA is TGCGCCAGCAGCAAGGACAGGGGAACAGATACGCAGTATTTT.

V is TRBV27 and J is TRBJ1-2; D remains ambiguous. The CDR3 covers 13 residues. Deletions cut 3 bases from V and 1 base from J, with 6 bases between. Germline CDR1 reads MNHEY; CDR2 reads SMNVEV (reference sequence). The CDR3 coding sequence is TGTGCCAGCAGTTTTCGGAGTAACTATGGCTACACCTTC. Its translation: CASSFRSNYGYTF.

V gene TRBV4-2 combines with J gene TRBJ1-4; weak D call: TRBD1 (5 bases). This CDR3 has 17 amino acids. The germline gives CDR1 LGHNA, CDR2 YNFKEQ. V lost 0 bases, J lost 0 bases, and 11 bases lay in between. CDR3 bases: TGTGCCAGCAGCCAAGATCGGGGGAGAACAACTAATGAAAAACTGTTTTTT. This encodes CASSQDRGRTTNEKLFF.

V and J are TRBV2 and TRBJ1-2, with D perhaps TRBD1 (5 bases). Germline CDR1 is SNHLY and CDR2 is FYNNEI. The length of the CDR3 is 13 residues. V was pared by 6 bases and J by 7 bases, with 15 bases between. The CDR3 DNA sequence: TGTGCCAGCAGCCAGGCGGGGCAGGGTGGCTACACCTTC. Protein sequence: CASSQAGQGGYTF. Full variable domain (remainder filled in from reference TRBV2 and TRBJ1-2): EPEVTQTPSHQVTQMGQEVILRCVPISNHLYFYWYRQILGQKVEFLVSFYNNEISEKSEIFDDQFSVERPDGSNFTLKIRSTKLEDSAMYFCASSQAGQGGYTFGSGTRLTVV.

The rearrangement links TRBV25-1 to TRBJ2-2; 7 bases line up with TRBD2. V trimming: 0 bases; J trimming: 8 bases; junction bases outside the gene matches: 6. The length of the CDR3 is 15 residues. Germline V lookup: CDR1 MGHDK, CDR2 SYGVNS. CDR3 DNA sequence: TGTGCCAGCAGTGAATATTTTAGCGGGTCTGGGGAGCTGTTTTTT. This sequence encodes CASSEYFSGSGELFF.

In the case of this clone: At one of its ends the junction is not consistent with the germline gene, which may arise from a read error. Additional DNA sequences in this sample encode the identical CDR3. The rearrangement joins TRBV30 to TRBJ1-2; D possibly corresponds to TRBD1 (5 bases). The CDR3 contains 10 residues. Per the germline V gene, CDR1 is GTSNPN and CDR2 is SVGIG (reference sequence). The CDR3 sequence: CAWGDYGYPF. The CDR3 bases are TGTGCCTGGGGGGACTATGGCTACCCCTTC.

The genes are TRBV6-1 and TRBJ1-5; perhaps TRBD1 as D (6 bases). Deletions cut 5 bases from V and 9 bases from J, with 11 bases between. Germline V gene sequence: CDR1 MNHNS, CDR2 SASEGT. This CDR3 has 12 amino acids. CDR3 DNA: TGTGCCAGCAGTACAGGGAGTACGCCCCAGCATTTT. Its protein product is CASSTGSTPQHF.

The chain employs TRBV6-5 and TRBJ1-1; 8 nucleotides line up with TRBD1. The CDR3 consists of 12 residues. The V gene end was trimmed by 6 bases and the J gene end by 7 bases; junction bases not matched to a gene: 4. Germline V gives CDR1 MNHEY, CDR2 SVGAGI. CDR3 residues: CASRSGTGEAFF. The CDR3 DNA is TGTGCCAGCAGGTCCGGGACAGGTGAAGCTTTCTTT.

The chain joins TRBV29-1 to TRBJ2-7; 14 bases are a match to TRBD2. Trimming at V came to 7 bases and at J to 2 bases, leaving 4 bases not matched to a gene. This CDR3 contains 14 residues. The germline V gene encodes CDR1 SQVTM and CDR2 ANQGSEA. The CDR3 DNA reads TGCAGCGCGGGGGGACTAGCGGGAGCCTACGAGCAGTACTTC. Its translation: CSAGGLAGAYEQYF.

This clone was found once. The gene calls are TRBV27 and TRBJ1-5; 8 nucleotides match TRBD1. Trimming cost V 6 bases and J 6 bases; bases outside gene matches: 10. Germline V gene data show CDR1 as MNHEY and CDR2 as SMNVEV (reference sequence). The CDR3 runs 15 residues. The CDR3 protein is CASSLIQGASQPQHF. The CDR3, as DNA: TGTGCCAGCAGCCTAATCCAGGGGGCAAGTCAGCCCCAGCATTTT.

The chain employs TRBV28 and TRBJ1-3; D may be TRBD1 (5 bases). V gave up 5 bases and J gave up 1 base, with 12 bases separating them. Germline V CDR1 and CDR2: MDHEN, SYDVKM. The CDR3 spans 15 residues. The DNA of the CDR3 is TGTGCCAGCAGTCAGGCGGGGGGGTCTGGAAACACCATATATTTT. Its protein is CASSQAGGSGNTIYF.

V gene TRBV4-1 combines with J gene TRBJ1-1; D not resolved. Trimming stripped 4 bases from V and 5 bases from J, with 14 bases between. The CDR3 covers 14 residues. Germline assignment: CDR1 MGHRA and CDR2 YSYEKL. CDR3 coding DNA: TGCGCCAGCAGCCCCCGTACCCAGAAGACTGAAGCTTTCTTT. This encodes CASSPRTQKTEAFF.

The V gene is TRBV9, the J gene TRBJ2-7; 8 positions match TRBD2. Per germline, CDR1 SGDLS and CDR2 YYNGEE. CDR3 length equals 15 residues. V was pared by 4 bases and J by 3 bases, with 9 bases of the junction left unmatched. The CDR3: CASSRTSGYDYEQYF. Here the CDR3 DNA reads TGTGCCAGCAGCCGAACTAGCGGTTATGACTACGAGCAGTACTTC. The variable domain in full, with the rest retrieved from reference TRBV9 and TRBJ2-7, is DSGVTQTPKHLITATGQRVTLRCSPRSGDLSVYWYQQSLDQGLQFLIQYYNGEERAKGNILERFSAQQFPDLHSELNLSSLELGDSALYFCASSRTSGYDYEQYFGPGTRLTVT.